This T cell receptor beta chain comes out of a study of blood T cell repertoires in COVID-19. Across the study: Italy, Spain and the United States were the sources of the convalescent and acute COVID-19 samples.

Clones were read by immunoSEQ multiplex PCR, and TCRdb kept only the in-frame ones, dropping some. The sample yields 85,000 to 110,000 clones, 70% to 90% seen once. Trimming at V came to 4 bases and at J to 3 bases, leaving 7 bases not matched to a gene. Germline-derived CDR1 and CDR2 are SGHKS and YYEKEE (reference sequence). This CDR3 region has 14 residues. This receptor was identified in a man over 45 in a cohort sampled during active COVID-19. The chain carries TRBV5-5 and TRBJ2-7, with 7 bases aligning to TRBD1. Material: peripheral blood. The CDR3 loop is CASSRGGTGYEQYF. The CDR3 region has the DNA TGTGCCAGCAGCCGAGGGGGCACTGGCTACGAGCAGTACTTC.